This entry describes one TCR beta chain. This CDR3 contains 11 residues. With 7 bases removed from V and 4 bases from J, the gap between germline ends came to 5 bases. The germline V gene encodes CDR1 MNHNY and CDR2 SVGAGI (reference sequence). The PCR was carried out with 60 Vbeta primers and 13 Jbeta primers. Repertoires were generated with immunoSEQ multiplex PCR, while TCRdb's copy carries only in-frame clones and drops some. Of approximately 32,000 clones listed, approximately 79% were seen once; the top ten hold approximately 8.9%. This specimen comes from a study of cytomegalovirus exposure and HLA in healthy donors. Each of the donors was a healthy bone marrow donor. While unrecorded immune exposures were likely, the donors were nominally healthy when sampled.

This sequence joins TRBV6-6 and TRBJ2-1; D ambiguous. The clonotype originates from a woman between 25 and 40 years old in good health and CMV-seropositive. The specimen sequenced was PBMCs. CDR3 coding DNA: TGTGCCAGCACCCAATACAATGAGCAGTTCTTC. It codes for CASTQYNEQFF.